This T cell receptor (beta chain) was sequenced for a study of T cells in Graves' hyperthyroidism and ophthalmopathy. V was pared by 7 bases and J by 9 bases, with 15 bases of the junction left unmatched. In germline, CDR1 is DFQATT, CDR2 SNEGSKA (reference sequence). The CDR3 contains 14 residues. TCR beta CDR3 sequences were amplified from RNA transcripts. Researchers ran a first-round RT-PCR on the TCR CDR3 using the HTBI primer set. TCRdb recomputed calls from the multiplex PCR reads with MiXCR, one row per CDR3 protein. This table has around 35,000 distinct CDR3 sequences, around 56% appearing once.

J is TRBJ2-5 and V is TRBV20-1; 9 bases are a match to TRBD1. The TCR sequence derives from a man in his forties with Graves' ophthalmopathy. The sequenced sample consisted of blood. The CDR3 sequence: CSVPGQGRNQPQYF. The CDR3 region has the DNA TGCAGTGTACCGGGACAGGGACGAAATCAGCCCCAGTACTTC.